The rows below give T cell receptor beta chains drawn from one sample of a study of blood T cell repertoires in COVID-19. Sequencing was performed with immunoSEQ multiplex PCR; in TCRdb, only in-frame clones are kept and a portion is missing. In the table there are under 150,000 clones, approximately 81% of which are singletons. Sequencing was performed on peripheral blood. The receptor set was obtained from a man aged 55 to 70 with acute or convalescent COVID-19. Both conserved end residues are part of each CDR3. A D gene is named only where the DNA matches it firmly. Size tells how often a clone was seen (once, few, many) or the class of an expanded clone, and some rows leave it out.

TRBD1,TRBJ2-4,TRBV5-1,-,CASSYHGTGTAKNIQYF,TGCGCCAGCAGTTACCACGGGACAGGTACAGCCAAAAACATTCAGTACTTC
-,TRBJ1-1,TRBV5-1,-,CASSLVVPNLNTEAFF,TGCGCCAGCAGCTTGGTAGTACCGAATCTGAACACTGAAGCTTTCTTT
TRBD1,TRBJ2-7,TRBV11-2,once,CASSLMARGSAYEQYF,TGTGCCAGCAGCTTAATGGCCAGGGGGTCAGCGTACGAGCAGTACTTC
TRBD1,TRBJ1-2,TRBV3-1/TRBV3-2,-,CASSQWLQGGTGSNGYTF,TGTGCCAGCAGCCAATGGTTGCAGGGAGGGACAGGGTCTAATGGCTACACCTTC
-,TRBJ1-6,TRBV5-1,-,CASSLATGGLYSPLHF,TGCGCCAGCAGCTTGGCAACGGGGGGTCTCTATTCACCCCTCCACTTT
-,TRBJ1-1,TRBV11-2,few,CASTSKAGSSEAFF,TGTGCCAGCACCTCAAAGGCAGGCAGCTCTGAAGCTTTCTTT
TRBD1,TRBJ2-7,TRBV28,-,CASRLDRDRGAYEQYF,TGTGCCAGCAGACTCGACCGGGACAGGGGTGCGTACGAGCAGTACTTC
-,TRBJ2-7,TRBV4-2,-,CASSQDQAGQFSYEQYF,TGTGCCAGCAGCCAAGATCAGGCGGGACAGTTCTCCTACGAGCAGTACTTC
TRBD1,TRBJ1-4,TRBV7-9,once,CASSSGQTNEKLFF,TGTGCCAGCAGCTCGGGACAGACGAATGAAAAACTGTTTTTT
TRBD2,TRBJ2-5,TRBV4-1,-,CASSQDWLAGGPVKETQYF,TGCGCCAGCAGCCAAGATTGGCTAGCGGGAGGGCCCGTGAAGGAGACCCAGTACTTC
TRBD1,TRBJ1-5,TRBV27,-,CASSPGTGYNQPQHF,TGTGCCAGCAGTCCCGGGACAGGGTACAATCAGCCCCAGCATTTT
TRBD1,TRBJ2-1,TRBV2,-,CASSVARGSHNEQFF,TGTGCCAGCAGTGTGGCCAGGGGGAGCCACAATGAGCAGTTCTTC
-,TRBJ2-7,TRBV27,-,CASSPRTTPYEQYF,TGTGCCAGCAGTCCTAGGACTACCCCCTACGAGCAGTACTTC
TRBD1,TRBJ2-5,TRBV29-1,once,CSAMDREETQYF,TGCAGCGCCATGGACAGGGAAGAGACCCAGTACTTC
-,TRBJ2-1,TRBV9,-,CASSVRQDQYNEQFF,TGTGCCAGCAGCGTCCGACAGGATCAGTACAATGAGCAGTTCTTC